The rows below give T cell receptor beta chains drawn from one sample of a study of cytomegalovirus exposure and HLA in healthy donors. Repertoires were generated with immunoSEQ multiplex PCR, while TCRdb's copy carries only in-frame clones and drops some. The sample records around 120,000 clones, roughly 80% being singletons. Sequences were obtained from PBMCs. Source of these receptors: a man between 18 and 35 years old in good health and CMV-seronegative. Each CDR3 is given with its conserved first and last residue. A D gene is named only where the DNA matches it firmly. Clone size appears in some rows only: once, few, many, or a class for an expanded clone.

clone_size,j_call,d_call,v_call,cdr3_nt,cdr3_aa
-,TRBJ1-5,-,TRBV21-1,TGTGCCAGCAGCAAAGGAGGGTCGGGGGTGACAGGGAATCAGCCCCAGCATTTT,CASSKGGSGVTGNQPQHF
-,TRBJ2-6,-,TRBV4-2,TGTGCCAGCAGCCAAGAGTTTTCGTCCGGTCGCTCTGGGGCCAACGTCCTGACTTTC,CASSQEFSSGRSGANVLTF
-,TRBJ1-1,TRBD1,TRBV11-2,TGTGCCAGCAGCTTAGTTCTGGGACAGTCCACTGAAGCTTTCTTT,CASSLVLGQSTEAFF
-,TRBJ1-2,-,TRBV7-9,TGTGCCAGCAGTTTTGGAGACAGCTACTATGGCTACACCTTC,CASSFGDSYYGYTF
-,TRBJ2-3,-,TRBV9,TGTGCCAGCAGCGTAGAGGCAGGGGCCGGAGATACGCAGTATTTT,CASSVEAGAGDTQYF
-,TRBJ2-2,-,TRBV5-1,TGCGCCAGCAGCTCTTCCGGGACTTCGAACACCGGGGAGCTGTTTTTT,CASSSSGTSNTGELFF
once,TRBJ2-7,TRBD2,TRBV5-1,TGCGCCAGCAGCCTTTCCCGGACTAGCGGGGGGGAATACGAGCAGTACTTC,CASSLSRTSGGEYEQYF
-,TRBJ2-5,TRBD2,TRBV11-2,TGTGCCAGCAGCTTAGGTCTAGCGGGGGGCCTCCAAGAGACCCAGTACTTC,CASSLGLAGGLQETQYF
-,TRBJ2-2,-,TRBV4-2,TGTGCCAGCAGCCAAGATTGGAGGGGGGGCACCGGGGAGCTGTTTTTT,CASSQDWRGGTGELFF
-,TRBJ2-7,TRBD2,TRBV18,TGTGCCAGCTCACTGACGAGCGGGATCTCCTACGAGCAGTACTTC,CASSLTSGISYEQYF
-,TRBJ2-7,-,TRBV4-1,TGCGCCAGCAGCCAAGGGGAAACTAGCTACGAGCAGTACTTC,CASSQGETSYEQYF
-,TRBJ2-5,TRBD2,TRBV19,TGTGCCAGTAGTATATCAAGCGGGGCCTATAGGAGAGAGACCCAGTACTTC,CASSISSGAYRRETQYF
-,TRBJ1-1,TRBD1,TRBV6-5,TGTGCCAGCAGTTACGAACAGGGGAGTGAAGCTTTCTTT,CASSYEQGSEAFF
few,TRBJ1-1,TRBD1,TRBV20-1,TGCAGTGCTTTCCGGGACAGTGAAGCTTTCTTT,CSAFRDSEAFF
-,TRBJ2-5,TRBD2,TRBV29-1,TGCAGCGTCAAGACTAGCGGGGGGGCCGAGACCCAGTACTTC,CSVKTSGGAETQYF
-,TRBJ1-2,-,TRBV2,TGTGCCAGCATCAGCGACGGAAACTATGGCTACACCTTC,CASISDGNYGYTF
-,TRBJ2-2,-,TRBV27,TGTGCCAGCAGTTTGGAGTTTCAGAAGCGGAACACCGGGGAGCTGTTTTTT,CASSLEFQKRNTGELFF
-,TRBJ1-5,-,TRBV4-1,TGCGCCAGCAGCCACCCGGCCGGAGGGCAGGCGAACAATCAGCCCCAGCATTTT,CASSHPAGGQANNQPQHF
once,TRBJ1-1,-,TRBV4-1,TGCGCCAGCAGCCAAGTAGGGCTCGCGGGTAACACTGAAGCTTTCTTT,CASSQVGLAGNTEAFF
-,TRBJ1-4,TRBD1,TRBV9,TGTGCCAGCAGCGTAAACCCCCTACAGGGGGTTAATGAAAAACTGTTTTTT,CASSVNPLQGVNEKLFF
-,TRBJ1-6,TRBD1,TRBV9,TGTGCCAGCAGCCCAGGGGGCGAGGGTTCACCCCTCCACTTT,CASSPGGEGSPLHF
-,TRBJ2-2,-,TRBV5-6,TGTGCCAGCAGCACCGGACAGACCGGGGAGCTGTTTTTT,CASSTGQTGELFF
-,TRBJ2-7,-,TRBV10-3,TGTGCCATCAGTGAGTTCGGGGTCGAGCAGTACTTC,CAISEFGVEQYF
once,TRBJ1-1,-,TRBV6-5,TGTGCCAGCAGTTACCAGCCTGGACAGAGAGCTTTCTTT,CASSYQPGQRAFF
-,TRBJ2-7,-,TRBV6-5,TGTGCCAGCAGTTACTCGGCGGGCGGCCACGAGCAGTACTTC,CASSYSAGGHEQYF
-,TRBJ2-7,TRBD1,TRBV29-1,TGCAGCGTCGCACCGGGACAGAGCTCCTACGAGCAGTACTTC,CSVAPGQSSYEQYF
-,TRBJ1-2,TRBD1,TRBV19,TGTGCCAGTAACCCGGACAGGGGAAACTATGGCTACACCTTC,CASNPDRGNYGYTF
-,TRBJ2-5,-,TRBV19,TGTGCCAGTAGACCTAAGGGGAACCGCCAAGAGACCCAGTACTTC,CASRPKGNRQETQYF
few,TRBJ1-5,-,TRBV19,TGTGCCAGTAGTGCCGGGGGACATCAGCCCCAGCATTTT,CASSAGGHQPQHF
-,TRBJ2-1,TRBD1,TRBV15,TGTGCCACCAGCACCTCCCCCACCGGGACAGGCAATGAGCAGTTCTTC,CATSTSPTGTGNEQFF
few,TRBJ1-1,TRBD1,TRBV6-6,TGTGCCAGCAGTACAGGGGAGGAAAGGCTGGCGTTCTTT,CASSTGEERLAFF
-,TRBJ2-7,TRBD1,TRBV15,TGTGCCACCAGCCCCCGCCGTGGGCACAGGGGCTACGAGCAGTACTTC,CATSPRRGHRGYEQYF
-,TRBJ2-2,-,TRBV4-1,TGCGCCAGCAGCCAAGGCACGGGCGCAGGGACCGGGGAGCTGTTTTTT,CASSQGTGAGTGELFF
-,TRBJ2-2,-,TRBV29-1,TGCAGCGTTGGGAGGCAGAACACCGGGGAGCTGTTTTTT,CSVGRQNTGELFF